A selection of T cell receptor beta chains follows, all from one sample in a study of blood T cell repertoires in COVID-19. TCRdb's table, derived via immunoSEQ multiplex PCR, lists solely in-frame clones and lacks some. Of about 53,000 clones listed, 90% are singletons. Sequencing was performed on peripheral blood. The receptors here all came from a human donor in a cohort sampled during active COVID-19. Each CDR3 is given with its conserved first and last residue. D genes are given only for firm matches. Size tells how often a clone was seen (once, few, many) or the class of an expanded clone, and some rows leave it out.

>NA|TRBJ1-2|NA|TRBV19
TGTGCCAGTACCATTCCGGACAGTAACTATGGCTACACCTTC
CASTIPDSNYGYTF
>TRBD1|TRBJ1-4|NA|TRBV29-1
TGCAGCGTCCGGGGGACAGCAACTAATGAAAAACTGTTTTTT
CSVRGTATNEKLFF
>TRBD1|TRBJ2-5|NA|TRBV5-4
TGTGCCAGCAGCTTCCCTGAGGGGGCGGGAGAGACCCAGTACTTC
CASSFPEGAGETQYF
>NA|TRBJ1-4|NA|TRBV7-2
TGTGCCAGCAGCCCCACCTCGGGAGAAAAACTGTTTTTT
CASSPTSGEKLFF
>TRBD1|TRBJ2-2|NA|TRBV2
TGTGCCATAACCGGGACAGACACCGGGGAGCTGTTTTTT
CAITGTDTGELFF
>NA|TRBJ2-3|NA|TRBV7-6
TGTGCCAGCAGCTCCGGGGATCTCTCATTAACAGATACGCAGTATTTT
CASSSGDLSLTDTQYF
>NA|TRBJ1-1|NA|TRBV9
TGTGCCAGCAGCGTAGCTCCGAACACTGAAGCTTTCTTT
CASSVAPNTEAFF
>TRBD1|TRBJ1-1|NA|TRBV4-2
TGTGCCAGCAGCCAAGGGAGGGGGCGGGGTACTGAAGCTTTCTTT
CASSQGRGRGTEAFF
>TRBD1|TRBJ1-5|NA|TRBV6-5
TGTGCCAGCAGCGTACCAGGGGGTCATCAGCCCCAGCATTTT
CASSVPGGHQPQHF
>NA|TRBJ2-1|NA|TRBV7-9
TGTGCCAGCAGCTTCGCAGGGGTCTTGGTAAATGAGCAGTTCTTC
CASSFAGVLVNEQFF
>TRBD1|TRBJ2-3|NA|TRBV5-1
TGCGCCAGCAGCTACCGGGACAGGGCCTCCTTGGTGGGCACAGATACGCAGTATTTT
CASSYRDRASLVGTDTQYF
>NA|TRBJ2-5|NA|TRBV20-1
TGCAGTGCTAGTTCGGGGATAGAGACCCAGTACTTC
CSASSGIETQYF
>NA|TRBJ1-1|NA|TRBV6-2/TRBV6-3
TGTGCCAGCAGTAACCGGGAAAACACTGAAGCTTTCTTT
CASSNRENTEAFF
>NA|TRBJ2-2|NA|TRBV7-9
TGTGCCAGCAGCTTATCTTATCGACAGGAGAACACCGGGGAGCTGTTTTTT
CASSLSYRQENTGELFF
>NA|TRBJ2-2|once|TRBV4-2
TGTGCCAGCAGCCAGCCCGGGGGCGGGGAGCTGTTTTTT
CASSQPGGGELFF
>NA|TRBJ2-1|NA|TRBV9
TGTGCCAGCAGCAAGAACCGAATAGGCAGGGGCCATGAGCAGTTCTTC
CASSKNRIGRGHEQFF
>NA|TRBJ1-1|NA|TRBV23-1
TGCGCCAGCAGTCAATTGCAGGGAGAAGCTTTCTTT
CASSQLQGEAFF
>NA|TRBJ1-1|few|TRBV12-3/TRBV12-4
TGTGCCAGCAGGTCCGACAGGTCGCCTGAAGCTTTCTTT
CASRSDRSPEAFF
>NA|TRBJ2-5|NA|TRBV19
TGTGCCAGTAGTGTCGGGACCCGGGAGTGGGAGACCCAGTACTTC
CASSVGTREWETQYF
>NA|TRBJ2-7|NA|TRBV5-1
TGCGCCAGCAGCTTAGGAGCAACCGCAACCTTCTACGAGCAGTACTTC
CASSLGATATFYEQYF
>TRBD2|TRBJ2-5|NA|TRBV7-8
TGTGCCAGCAGCTTAGGACTGTATAGCGGGGCGCAAGAGACCCAGTACTTC
CASSLGLYSGAQETQYF
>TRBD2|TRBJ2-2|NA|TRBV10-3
TGTGCCATTACGGGACTAGCGTCCGGGGAGCTGTTTTTT
CAITGLASGELFF
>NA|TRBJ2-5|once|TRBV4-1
TGCGCCAGCAGTGCCAACCTAATGAGGACCCAGTACTTC
CASSANLMRTQYF
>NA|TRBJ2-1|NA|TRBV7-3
TGTGCCAGCAGCCCAAACCAGGGCAATGAGCAGTTCTTC
CASSPNQGNEQFF
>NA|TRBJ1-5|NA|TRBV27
TGTGCCAGCAGTCCGACTCTTAGCGGGCAGCCCCAGCATTTT
CASSPTLSGQPQHF
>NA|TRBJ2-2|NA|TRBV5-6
TGTGCCAGCAGCCGGGAGAACACCGGGGAGCTGTTTTTT
CASSRENTGELFF
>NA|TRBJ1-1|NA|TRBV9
TGTGCCAGCAGCGTAGAGCCAGGAAGCACTGAAGCTTTCTTT
CASSVEPGSTEAFF
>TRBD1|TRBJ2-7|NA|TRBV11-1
TGTGCCAGCAGCTTGGATGGACAGGCAGTCGGTGTGGGGCAGTACTTC
CASSLDGQAVGVGQYF
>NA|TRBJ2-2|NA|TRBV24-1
TGTGCCACCTCGGAGAAAAGAAAGACGAACACCGGGGAGCTGTTTTTT
CATSEKRKTNTGELFF